A single sample gave rise to the 4 T cell receptor beta chains below, sequenced in a study of CD8 T cells in Susac syndrome. Random hexamers were used to reverse transcribe roughly 0.45 to 1 ug of RNA. TCRdb reprocessed the immunoSEQ multiplex PCR reads via MiXCR and lists one record per CDR3 protein. The sample shows about 180,000 distinct CDR3 sequences, approximately 94% of them seen only once. Sequences were obtained from CD4+ T cells from PBMCs. The source of these receptors is a human donor with Susac syndrome.

The gene calls are TRBV5-6 and TRBJ1-1, with D possibly being TRBD1 (5 bases). Germline lookup yields CDR1 SGHDT and CDR2 YYEEEE. V was pared by 4 bases and J by 1 base, with 17 bases between. The CDR3 runs to 16 residues. CDR3: CASSLYRAGANTEAFF. The DNA for the CDR3 is TGTGCCAGCAGCCTCTACCGGGCTGGGGCGAACACTGAAGCTTTCTTT.

The V and J genes are TRBV30 and TRBJ1-1, with D unresolved. Germline lookup yields CDR1 GTSNPN and CDR2 SVGIG (reference sequence). Trimming took off 4 bases at V and 0 bases at J, with 6 bases between the two ends. The CDR3 loop spans 12 amino acids. CDR3 DNA: TGTGCCTGGACACTGATGAACACTGAAGCTTTCTTT. Translating it yields CAWTLMNTEAFF. Full variable domain (rest looked up from reference TRBV30 and TRBJ1-1): SQTIHQWPATLVQPVGSPLSLECTVEGTSNPNLYWYRQAAGRGLQLLFYSVGIGQISSEVPQNLSASRPQDRQFILSSKKLLLSDSGFYLCAWTLMNTEAFFGQGTRLTVV.

The chain employs TRBV9 and TRBJ1-5; D may be TRBD1 (6 bases). V was trimmed by 2 bases and J by 7 bases, leaving 13 bases between them. The germline V gene encodes CDR1 SGDLS and CDR2 YYNGEE. This CDR3 contains 14 residues. CDR3 DNA: TGTGCCAGCAGCGTTGAGGGGGGCGAACAGCCCCAGCATTTT. It yields the protein CASSVEGGEQPQHF.

V and J are TRBV13 and TRBJ1-6, with D possibly TRBD1 on 5 matching bases. The CDR3 has 15 residues. V shed 4 bases and J shed 7 bases, with 14 bases lying between them. From germline, CDR1 is PRHDT and CDR2 FYEKMQ (reference sequence). The CDR3 region has the DNA TGTGCCAGCAGCTCAGGGCCGGGGGACAATTCACCCCTCCACTTT. Its translation is CASSSGPGDNSPLHF.